The 29 T cell receptor beta chains below all came from one sample that was sequenced in a study of T cell responses to AZD1222 COVID-19 vaccine. Produced via immunoSEQ multiplex PCR; TCRdb's table is partial and in-frame only. The sample contains under 200,000 clones, more than 80% of which appear only once. Sequenced here: peripheral blood, sampled on day 0 of AZD1222 vaccination. All receptors come from an adult in good health.

V gene TRBV5-6 combines with J gene TRBJ1-6; D unclear. Trimming cost V 2 bases and J 8 bases, with 14 bases left between them. The CDR3 totals 15 residues. Germline CDR1 SGHDT, CDR2 YYEEEE. The CDR3 reads CASSFAALLDSPLHF. The CDR3 coding sequence is TGTGCCAGCAGCTTCGCAGCGCTTCTGGATTCACCCCTCCACTTT.

The J gene is TRBJ2-5, the V gene TRBV3-1 (or the pseudogene TRBV3-2); 7 nucleotides line up with TRBD2. There are 14 residues in the CDR3. The V segment lost 3 bases and the J segment 2 bases; nucleotides outside the gene matches: 3. CDR1 and CDR2 from the germline V gene are LGHDT and YNNKEL (reference sequence). CDR3 bases: TGTGCCAGCAGCCAGACTAGCAAGCAAGAGACCCAGTACTTC. Protein sequence: CASSQTSKQETQYF.

The chain couples TRBV10-3 to TRBJ2-3; 10 bases map to TRBD1. After removal of 10 bases from V and 4 bases from J, the junction contained 5 bases not matched to a gene. This CDR3 region has 13 residues. The germline V gene encodes CDR1 ENHRY and CDR2 SYGVKD. This CDR3 is CASGTGVADTQYF. CDR3 DNA: TGTGCCAGCGGGACAGGGGTGGCAGATACGCAGTATTTT.

Only a few counts were recorded for this clone. The CDR3 region is CASSPDSSTDTQYF. In nucleotides, the CDR3 is TGCGCCAGCAGCCCCGATAGTAGCACAGATACGCAGTATTTT. This chain connects TRBV10-2 to TRBJ2-3; D is unresolved. Germline values: CDR1 WSHSY, CDR2 SAAADI. This CDR3 comprises 14 residues. V lost 6 bases and J 0 bases, leaving 10 bases between the germline ends.

This clone was recorded once. The CDR3 DNA reads as TGTGCCAGCTCAATTGACGGACTAGGGAACACCATATATTTT. Its protein is CASSIDGLGNTIYF. This rearrangement joins TRBV18 to TRBJ1-3, with D hard to call. The CDR3 consists of 14 residues. Per germline, CDR1 KGHSH and CDR2 LQKENI. V gave up 5 bases and J gave up 7 bases, with 15 bases separating them.

The chain joins TRBV7-8 to TRBJ2-7, with D maybe TRBD2 (6 bases). The V end lost 8 bases, the J end lost 4 bases, and 18 bases lay between the germline ends. Looked up from germline, CDR1 is SGHVS and CDR2 is FQNEAQ. The CDR3 spans 14 residues. CDR3 DNA: TGTGCCAGCCTAAACCGGGAGCCTCCATACGAGCAGTACTTC. Translating gives CASLNREPPYEQYF.

This clone was observed a handful of times. The chain joins TRBV7-2 to TRBJ1-6; no definite D call. V was cut by 3 bases and J by 10 bases, with 16 bases left in between. Germline assignment: CDR1 SGHTA and CDR2 FQGNSA. The CDR3 consists of 15 residues. CDR3 bases: TGTGCCAGCAGCTTCTCCTGGGGTGGAGGCTCACCCCTCCACTTT. Translating it yields CASSFSWGGGSPLHF.

This rearrangement joins TRBV7-8 to TRBJ2-1; 8 nucleotides agree with TRBD2. Losses at the gene ends were 2 bases for V and 6 bases for J; bases not matched to a gene: 6. Germline assignment: CDR1 SGHVS and CDR2 FQNEAQ. There are 15 residues in the CDR3. This chain's CDR3 is CASSLMAGGFNEQFF. DNA of the CDR3: TGTGCCAGCAGCTTAATGGCGGGAGGATTCAATGAGCAGTTCTTC.

By share of the sample, this clone is medium-sized. The chain is built from TRBV28 and TRBJ2-7, with 12 bases aligning to TRBD2. V lost 4 bases to trimming and J lost 6 bases; unmatched junction nucleotides: 10. CDR1 and CDR2 from the germline V gene are MDHEN and SYDVKM. The CDR3 extends over 16 amino acids. The CDR3 here is CASSSLAGGRRGEQYF. The CDR3 DNA follows: TGTGCCAGCAGTTCCCTAGCGGGAGGGAGGAGAGGCGAGCAGTACTTC. The full variable domain, its missing parts supplied by reference TRBV28 and TRBJ2-7, is DVKVTQSSRYLVKRTGEKVFLECVQDMDHENMFWYRQDPGLGLRLIYFSYDVKMKEKGDIPEGYSVSREKKERFSLILESASTNQTSMYLCASSSLAGGRRGEQYFGPGTRLTVT.

J is TRBJ1-1 and V is TRBV19; tentatively, D is TRBD1 (5 bases). The germline V and J ends were trimmed by 1 base and 1 base, with 10 bases remaining between them. Germline V gives CDR1 LNHDA, CDR2 SQIVND (reference sequence). This CDR3 spans 15 amino acids. The CDR3 DNA follows: TGTGCCAGTAGTATAGTCGGACACGGGAACACTGAAGCTTTCTTT. This sequence encodes CASSIVGHGNTEAFF.

The chain employs TRBV5-1 and TRBJ1-2, with unresolved D. With 5 bases removed from V and 0 bases from J, the gap between germline ends came to 8 bases. The germline V gene has CDR1 SGHRS and CDR2 YFSETQ. This CDR3 has 13 residues. Written as DNA, the CDR3 is TGCGCCAGCAGTATCAAAGCTAACTATGGCTACACCTTC. This translates into CASSIKANYGYTF.

The chain uses TRBV7-9 and TRBJ1-6; 11 bases align to TRBD1. Trimming removed 2 bases from V and 2 bases from J; junction bases left unmatched: 8. Germline values: CDR1 SEHNR, CDR2 FQNEAQ (reference sequence). There are 19 residues in the CDR3. CDR3 region: CASSLPPGQGETYNSPLHF. As DNA, the CDR3 is TGTGCCAGCAGCTTACCCCCGGGACAGGGGGAAACCTATAATTCACCCCTCCACTTT.

The CDR3 nucleotides read TGTGCCAGTAGTATACGTGGGCAGCCTCTGAACACTGAAGCTTTCTTT. This translates into CASSIRGQPLNTEAFF. The chain uses TRBV19 and TRBJ1-1; D is unclear. V was pared by 2 bases and J by 0 bases, with 13 bases between. The CDR3 contains 16 residues. Germline CDR1 reads LNHDA; CDR2 reads SQIVND (reference sequence).

This chain connects TRBV4-2 to TRBJ2-3; no clear D. Germline values: CDR1 LGHNA, CDR2 YNFKEQ. This CDR3 comprises 13 residues. Trimming took 6 bases from V and 0 from J, leaving 7 bases between them. The CDR3 is CASSFSSTDTQYF. Here the CDR3 DNA reads TGTGCCAGCAGTTTTAGTAGCACAGATACGCAGTATTTT.

This clone showed up just a few times. CDR3 sequence reads: CASRSGGSYNEQFF. The CDR3 coding sequence is TGCGCCAGCAGATCGGGCGGCTCCTACAATGAGCAGTTCTTC. This rearrangement joins TRBV5-1 to TRBJ2-1; D gene uncertain. Germline CDR1 SGHRS, CDR2 YFSETQ. CDR3 length: 14 residues. The ends were cut back, 5 bases at V and 0 bases at J, with 9 bases in the middle.

This chain joins TRBV29-1 and TRBJ2-7; TRBD2 aligns across 9 bases. This CDR3 contains 16 residues. The V and J ends lost 7 bases and 3 bases, in that order; junction bases with no gene match: 16. Looked up from germline, CDR1 is SQVTM and CDR2 is ANQGSEA. The CDR3 DNA reads TGCAGCGCTGGGGGGGCTAGCGGGAACCTTGGCTACGAGCAGTACTTC. It encodes CSAGGASGNLGYEQYF.

The gene calls are TRBV3-1 (or the pseudogene TRBV3-2) and TRBJ1-1; D possibly corresponds to TRBD1 (5 bases). The CDR3 sequence is 14 residues long. The V end was cut by 2 bases, the J end by 2 bases, with 9 bases between. The germline V gene has CDR1 LGHDT and CDR2 YNNKEL (reference sequence). The CDR3 is CASSQLTDNTEAFF. The CDR3 bases are TGTGCCAGCAGCCAACTGACAGACAACACTGAAGCTTTCTTT.

The chain has TRBV19 and TRBJ2-6; TRBD1 might be the D (6 bases). The V gene lost 6 bases and the J gene lost 0 bases, with 12 bases spanning the gap. Germline V gene lookup returns CDR1 LNHDA and CDR2 SQIVND (reference sequence). The length of the CDR3 is 16 residues. The DNA for the CDR3 is TGTGCCAGTAGCCCGGACAGAAACTCTGGGGCCAACGTCCTGACTTTC. Its protein product is CASSPDRNSGANVLTF.

This clone was seen only once. This rearrangement joins TRBV2 to TRBJ2-5; D remains unclear. V was pared by 0 bases and J by 5 bases, with 7 bases between. This CDR3 region has 13 residues. CDR1 is SNHLY and CDR2 is FYNNEI in the germline V gene. The CDR3 DNA is TGTGCCAGCAGTGAAGCGAACTGGGAGACCCAGTACTTC. Protein: CASSEANWETQYF.

The rearrangement joins TRBV10-3 to TRBJ2-1; TRBD1 is a possible D gene (5 bases). CDR1 ENHRY and CDR2 SYGVKD come from the germline V gene. V was trimmed by 7 bases and J by 6 bases, leaving 7 bases between them. This CDR3 spans 11 amino acids. The DNA for the CDR3 is TGTGCCATCACCCAGGGCAATGAGCAGTTCTTC. It yields the protein CAITQGNEQFF.

The chain carries TRBV19 and TRBJ1-3, with 12 bases identical to TRBD1. This CDR3 region has 15 residues. Trimming took 3 bases from V and 6 from J; bases not matched to a gene: 3. Germline lookup yields CDR1 LNHDA and CDR2 SQIVND (reference sequence). The CDR3 DNA is TGTGCCAGTAGTATGGGACAGGGGGCTGTAAACACCATATATTTT. The encoded protein is CASSMGQGAVNTIYF.

This clone was observed once. CDR3 amino acids: CASKGNLNYGYTF. The CDR3 coding sequence is TGTGCCAGTAAAGGGAACCTTAACTATGGCTACACCTTC. The V call is TRBV19, the J call TRBJ1-2; D remains unclear. This CDR3 has 13 residues. Per germline, CDR1 LNHDA and CDR2 SQIVND (reference sequence). The V end was cut by 7 bases, the J end by 1 base, with 10 bases between. The full variable domain, its missing parts supplied by reference TRBV19 and TRBJ1-2, is DGGITQSPKYLFRKEGQNVTLSCEQNLNHDAMYWYRQDPGQGLRLIYYSQIVNDFQKGDIAEGYSVSREKKESFPLTVTSAQKNPTAFYLCASKGNLNYGYTFGSGTRLTVV.

This clone is a singleton in its sample. The chain employs TRBV12-3 or TRBV12-4 and TRBJ2-5, with 7 bases that match TRBD1. The length of the CDR3 is 13 residues. The V and J ends lost 6 bases and 2 bases, in that order; junction bases with no gene match: 3. The chain's CDR3 is CASRPTGQETQYF. CDR3 sequence (DNA): TGTGCCAGCAGACCGACAGGGCAAGAGACCCAGTACTTC.

The chain couples TRBV21-1 to TRBJ2-3; the table gives TRBD2 as D, unverified against the DNA. TRBV21-1 is flagged as a pseudogene. The length of the CDR3 is 16 residues. CDR3 sequence reads: CASSKEGGASTDTQYF. The DNA of the CDR3 is TGTGCCAGCAGCAAAGAAGGAGGGGCTAGCACAGATACGCAGTATTTT.

The V gene is TRBV27, the J gene TRBJ1-1, with D tentatively TRBD1 (6 bases). CDR1 and CDR2 from the germline V gene are MNHEY and SMNVEV (reference sequence). The CDR3 loop spans 14 amino acids. The germline V and J ends were trimmed by 3 bases and 1 base, with 9 bases remaining between them. CDR3 residues: CASSLGGPNTEAFF. As DNA, the CDR3 is TGTGCCAGCAGTTTGGGGGGGCCGAACACTGAAGCTTTCTTT.

The J gene is TRBJ2-1, the V gene TRBV3-1 (or the pseudogene TRBV3-2); 8 bases line up with TRBD2. The J segment lost 6 bases and the V segment lost 5 bases, leaving 12 bases of the junction unmatched. The CDR3 has 16 amino acids. Germline CDR1 reads LGHDT; CDR2 reads YNNKEL (reference sequence). Here the CDR3 reads CASSKSGTSISNEQFF. In DNA form, the CDR3 reads TGTGCCAGCAGCAAGTCCGGGACTAGTATAAGCAATGAGCAGTTCTTC.

This clone was detected only once. CDR3 loop: CASSQGYPYNEQFF. CDR3 DNA sequence: TGTGCCAGCAGCCAAGGATACCCATACAATGAGCAGTTCTTC. The rearrangement uses TRBV3-1 (or the pseudogene TRBV3-2) and TRBJ2-1; no clear D gene. The V end lost 1 base, the J end lost 4 bases, and 8 bases lay between the germline ends. Per the germline V gene, CDR1 is LGHDT and CDR2 is YNNKEL (reference sequence). The CDR3 runs 14 residues.

The count of this clone is one. J is TRBJ2-6 and V is TRBV27; 10 bases align to TRBD2. The germline V gene has CDR1 MNHEY and CDR2 SMNVEV (reference sequence). V dropped 4 bases and J dropped 2; count of bases not matched to a gene: 8. This CDR3 spans 18 amino acids. CDR3 nucleotides: TGTGCCAGCAGTTGGTCCAGCGGGGGGGTGGCTGGGGCCAACGTCCTGACTTTC. It encodes CASSWSSGGVAGANVLTF.

CDR3 sequence: CASSLNLQGLRAFF. DNA for the CDR3: TGTGCCAGCAGTCTCAACTTACAGGGGCTGCGAGCTTTCTTT. This rearrangement joins TRBV28 to TRBJ1-1; TRBD1 agrees at 7 bases. The V segment lost 5 bases and the J segment 10 bases; nucleotides outside the gene matches: 13. Germline values: CDR1 MDHEN, CDR2 SYDVKM. The CDR3 sequence is 14 residues long.